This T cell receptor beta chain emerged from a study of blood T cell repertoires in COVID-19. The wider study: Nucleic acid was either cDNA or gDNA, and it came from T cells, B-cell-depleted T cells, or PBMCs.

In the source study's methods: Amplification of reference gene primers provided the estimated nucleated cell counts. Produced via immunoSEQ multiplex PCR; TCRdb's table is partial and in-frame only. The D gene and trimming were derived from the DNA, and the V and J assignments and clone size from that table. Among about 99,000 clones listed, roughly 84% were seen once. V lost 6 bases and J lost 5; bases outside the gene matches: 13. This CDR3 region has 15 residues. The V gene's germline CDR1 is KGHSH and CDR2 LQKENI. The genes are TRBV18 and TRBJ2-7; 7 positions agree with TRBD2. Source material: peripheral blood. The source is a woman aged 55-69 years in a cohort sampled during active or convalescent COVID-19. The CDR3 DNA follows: TGTGCCAGCTCTGAGCTGGGGGAGGGCCTAGACGAGCAGTACTTC. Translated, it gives CASSELGEGLDEQYF.